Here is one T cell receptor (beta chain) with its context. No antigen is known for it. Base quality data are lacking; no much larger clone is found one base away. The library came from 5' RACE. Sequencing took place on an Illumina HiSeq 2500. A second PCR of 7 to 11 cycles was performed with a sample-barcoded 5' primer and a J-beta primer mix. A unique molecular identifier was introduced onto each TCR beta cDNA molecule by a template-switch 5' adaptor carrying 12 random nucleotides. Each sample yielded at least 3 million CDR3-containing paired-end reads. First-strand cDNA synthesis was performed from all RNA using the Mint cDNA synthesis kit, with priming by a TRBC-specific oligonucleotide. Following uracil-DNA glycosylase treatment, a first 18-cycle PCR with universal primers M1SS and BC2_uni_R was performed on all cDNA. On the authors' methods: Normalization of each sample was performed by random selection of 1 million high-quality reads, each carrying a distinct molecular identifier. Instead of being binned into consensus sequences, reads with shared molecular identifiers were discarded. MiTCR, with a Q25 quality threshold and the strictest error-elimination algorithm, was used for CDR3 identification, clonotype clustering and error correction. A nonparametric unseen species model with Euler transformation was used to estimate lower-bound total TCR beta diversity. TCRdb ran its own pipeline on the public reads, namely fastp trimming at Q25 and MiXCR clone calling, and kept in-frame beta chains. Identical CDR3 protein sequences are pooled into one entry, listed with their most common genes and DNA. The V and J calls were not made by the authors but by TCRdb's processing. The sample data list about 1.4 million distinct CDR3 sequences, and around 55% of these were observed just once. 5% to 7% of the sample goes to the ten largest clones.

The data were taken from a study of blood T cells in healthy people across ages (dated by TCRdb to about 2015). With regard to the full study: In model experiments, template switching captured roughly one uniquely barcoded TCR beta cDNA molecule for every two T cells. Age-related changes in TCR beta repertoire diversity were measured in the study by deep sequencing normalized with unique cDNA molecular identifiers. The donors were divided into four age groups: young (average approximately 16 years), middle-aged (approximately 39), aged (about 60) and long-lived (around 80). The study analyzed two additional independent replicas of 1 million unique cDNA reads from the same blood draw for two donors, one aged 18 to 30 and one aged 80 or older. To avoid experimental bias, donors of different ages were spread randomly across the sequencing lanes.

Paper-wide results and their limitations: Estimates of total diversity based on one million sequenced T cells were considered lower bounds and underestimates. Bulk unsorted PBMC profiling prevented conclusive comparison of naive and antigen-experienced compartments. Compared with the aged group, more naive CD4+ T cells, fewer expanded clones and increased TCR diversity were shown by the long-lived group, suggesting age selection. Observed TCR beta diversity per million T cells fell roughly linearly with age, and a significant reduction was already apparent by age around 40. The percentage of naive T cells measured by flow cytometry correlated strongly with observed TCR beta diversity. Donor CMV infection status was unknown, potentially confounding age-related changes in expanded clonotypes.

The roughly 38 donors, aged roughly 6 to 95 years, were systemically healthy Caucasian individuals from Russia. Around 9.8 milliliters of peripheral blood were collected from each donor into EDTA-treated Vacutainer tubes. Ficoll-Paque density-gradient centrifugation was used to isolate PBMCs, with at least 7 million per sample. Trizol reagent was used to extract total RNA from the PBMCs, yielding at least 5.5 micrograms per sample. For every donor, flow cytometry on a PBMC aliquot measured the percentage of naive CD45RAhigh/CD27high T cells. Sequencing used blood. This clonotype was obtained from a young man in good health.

The bases are TGTGCCAGCAGTAGGGCGTACACCGGGGAGCTGTTTTTT. Protein translation: CASSRAYTGELFF. Recombination connected TRBV25-1 to TRBJ2-2; the D gene cannot be named for sure. The CDR3 sequence holds 13 residues, the cysteine and phenylalanine included. Of all the DNA, just the CDR3 is kept, 39 bases in frame from base 1. V drops 5 bases and J drops 3 bases, leaving 7 bases in between. CDR1 and CDR2 are drawn from the germline V gene: MGHDK, SYGVNS.